The 27 T cell receptor beta chains below come from one sample, sequenced in a study of T cells in Graves' hyperthyroidism and ophthalmopathy. There were TCR beta CDR3 regions amplified from RNA transcripts. The HTBI primer set drove a first-round RT-PCR of the TCR CDR3. TCRdb reanalysed the multiplex PCR reads using MiXCR and keeps one entry per CDR3 protein. The table has approximately 590,000 distinct CDR3 sequences, about half seen once. The specimen was peripheral blood or thyroid tissue (not recorded which). These receptors were collected from a woman aged 18-29 years with Graves' hyperthyroidism.

This clonotype was counted many times. For the CDR3, the DNA is TGCAGTGCCTTAGTTCCTGGGGCCAACGTCCTGACTTTC. Amino acid sequence: CSALVPGANVLTF. V gene TRBV20-1 combines with J gene TRBJ2-6; no clear D gene. Per germline, CDR1 DFQATT and CDR2 SNEGSKA (reference sequence). Trimming shortened V by 6 bases and J by 2 bases, and 8 bases separated the two germline ends. This CDR3 has 13 amino acids.

Here the CDR3 DNA reads TGCAGTGCCACAGGGACGGCGAGCTCCTACGAGCAGTACTTC. Translation: CSATGTASSYEQYF. The chain carries TRBV20-1 and TRBJ2-7; a possible D gene is TRBD1 (6 bases). Trimming took off 6 bases at V and 0 bases at J, with 15 bases between the two ends. Per germline, CDR1 DFQATT and CDR2 SNEGSKA (reference sequence). This CDR3 is 14 amino acids long.

This clonotype has ten or more counts. The chain links TRBV4-1 to TRBJ2-7, with TRBD2 matching 7 bases. Germline lookup yields CDR1 MGHRA and CDR2 YSYEKL. The CDR3 has 14 amino acids. V dropped 1 base and J dropped 5; count of bases not matched to a gene: 5. DNA of the CDR3: TGCGCCAGCAGCCAAGGGGAGGGAGGCCACGAGCAGTACTTC. Protein sequence: CASSQGEGGHEQYF.

CDR3 loop: CATSRGTSGRRLTNEQFF. CDR3 nucleotides: TGTGCCACCAGCAGAGGGACTAGCGGGAGACGGTTAACCAATGAGCAGTTCTTC. The V and J genes are TRBV15 and TRBJ2-1, with 13 bases lining up with TRBD2. The CDR3 loop spans 18 amino acids. Trimming removed 1 base from V and 6 bases from J; junction bases left unmatched: 9. Germline loops: CDR1 LNHNV, CDR2 YYDKDF (reference sequence). The full variable domain, with the rest looked up from reference TRBV15 and TRBJ2-1, is DAMVIQNPRYQVTQFGKPVTLSCSQTLNHNVMYWYQQKSSQAPKLLFHYYDKDFNNEADTPDNFQSRRPNTSFCFLDIRSPGLGDTAMYLCATSRGTSGRRLTNEQFFGPGTRLTVL.

This clonotype was seen repeatedly, ten times or more. The V gene is TRBV15, the J gene TRBJ1-1; 9 bases agree with TRBD1. With V trimmed by 6 bases and J by 4 bases, 9 bases remained unmatched. Germline V CDR1 and CDR2: LNHNV, YYDKDF (reference sequence). The CDR3 is 15 residues long. CDR3 sequence (DNA): TGTGCCACCAGTGACAGGGGGAGGTTGGCCACTGAAGCTTTCTTT. Its translation is CATSDRGRLATEAFF.

This clonotype was counted only a few times. The J gene is TRBJ1-1, the V gene TRBV12-3 or TRBV12-4; D might be TRBD1 (5 bases). The CDR3 runs 15 residues. Deletions cut 7 bases from V and 5 bases from J, with 20 bases between. CDR3 amino acids: CASTPPGPVRTEAFF. CDR3 nucleotide sequence: TGTGCCAGCACACCTCCGGGACCCGTTAGGACTGAAGCTTTCTTT.

This clonotype was detected many times. The chain uses TRBV7-2 and TRBJ2-5; no firm D call. V was shortened by 1 base and J by 4 bases, with 10 bases between the two germline ends. The CDR3 runs to 14 residues. CDR1 is SGHTA, CDR2 FQGNSA, per germline. The CDR3 coding sequence is TGTGCCAGCAGCTTAGATCGTCTCCGAGAGACCCAGTACTTC. Protein: CASSLDRLRETQYF.

V and J are TRBV19 and TRBJ1-2; tentative D call: TRBD1 (6 bases). The CDR3 totals 13 residues. Germline V CDR1 and CDR2: LNHDA, SQIVND (reference sequence). Between the trimmed V and J ends, which lost 6 bases and 3 bases, there was a span of 11 bases. For the CDR3, the DNA is TGTGCCAGTAGCTACAGGGCCGACTATGGCTACACCTTC. As protein: CASSYRADYGYTF.

This clonotype was counted between two and nine times. This sequence joins TRBV5-1 and TRBJ2-7; 7 bases line up with TRBD1. CDR3 length: 14 residues. Germline V gene data show CDR1 as SGHRS and CDR2 as YFSETQ. With V trimmed by 0 bases and J by 5 bases, 5 bases remained unmatched. The CDR3 sequence: CASSLEQGLHEQYF. The CDR3 DNA follows: TGCGCCAGCAGCTTGGAACAGGGGCTCCACGAGCAGTACTTC.

The gene calls are TRBV11-2 and TRBJ2-7, with TRBD1 identical over 9 bases. Trimming cost V 4 bases and J 6 bases; bases outside gene matches: 10. In germline, CDR1 is SGHAT, CDR2 FQNNGV. The CDR3 contains 15 residues. CDR3 loop: CASSYPRDRDFEQYF. CDR3 coding DNA: TGTGCCAGCAGCTACCCCCGGGACAGGGATTTCGAGCAGTACTTC.

This clonotype has just one count. CDR3 sequence: CSARDRAGDYGYTF. Here the CDR3 DNA reads TGCAGTGCTAGAGATCGGGCAGGGGACTATGGCTACACCTTC. The V gene is TRBV20-1, the J gene TRBJ1-2; tentatively, D is TRBD1 (6 bases). Germline CDR1 is DFQATT and CDR2 is SNEGSKA (reference sequence). CDR3 length: 14 amino acids. The V gene lost 0 bases and the J gene lost 3 bases, with 11 bases spanning the gap.

The V call is TRBV20-1, the J call TRBJ2-7, with 10 nucleotides matching TRBD2. The CDR3 runs to 15 residues. The germline V gene has CDR1 DFQATT and CDR2 SNEGSKA (reference sequence). V lost 3 bases and J lost 3; bases outside the gene matches: 8. Here the CDR3 reads CSASPRLAGNYEQYF. The CDR3 DNA sequence: TGCAGTGCTAGTCCCCGACTAGCGGGTAACTACGAGCAGTACTTC.

This clonotype was recorded many times. The V gene is TRBV25-1, the J gene TRBJ1-4, with 7 bases identical to TRBD1. CDR1 is MGHDK and CDR2 is SYGVNS in the germline V gene. The CDR3 extends over 13 amino acids. Unmatched junction bases numbered 2, after V lost 2 bases and J lost 8 bases. The CDR3, as DNA: TGTGCCAGCAGTGAAGGGACAGACGAAAAACTGTTTTTT. It yields the protein CASSEGTDEKLFF.

The chain carries TRBV19 and TRBJ2-2; D may be TRBD1 or TRBD2 (5 bases each). V was pared by 9 bases and J by 2 bases, with 19 bases between. The CDR3 length is 16 residues. In germline, CDR1 is LNHDA, CDR2 SQIVND (reference sequence). CDR3 sequence reads: CASSVRPGTNTGELFF. CDR3 DNA: TGTGCCAGCTCAGTACGCCCGGGGACCAACACCGGGGAGCTGTTTTTT.

This chain links TRBV29-1 with TRBJ1-1, with 7 bases identical to TRBD1. This CDR3 is 11 amino acids long. Germline-derived CDR1 and CDR2 are SQVTM and ANQGSEA. CDR3: CSTDRATEAFF. The CDR3 DNA reads TGCAGTACCGACAGGGCCACTGAAGCTTTCTTT.

The chain joins TRBV12-3 or TRBV12-4 to TRBJ1-4; a weak D match, TRBD1 (6 bases). The CDR3 totals 16 residues. Deletions cut 5 bases from V and 11 bases from J, with 24 bases between. This chain's CDR3 is CASSKRTGTMRNKLFF. CDR3 DNA: TGTGCCAGCAGTAAGCGAACCGGGACAATGAGAAATAAACTGTTTTTT.

This clonotype was recorded many times. The rearrangement joins TRBV7-8 to TRBJ1-6; D call uncertain. Germline CDR1 reads SGHVS; CDR2 reads FQNEAQ. This CDR3 is 13 amino acids long. V was clipped by 1 base and J by 7 bases, with 5 bases between them. In DNA form, the CDR3 reads TGTGCCAGCAGCTTAGGTCGAAATTCACCCCTCCACTTT. Its protein is CASSLGRNSPLHF.

This clonotype occurred a few times. The V call is TRBV7-9, the J call TRBJ2-7; possibly TRBD2 for D (6 bases). This CDR3 spans 15 amino acids. The V gene's germline CDR1 is SEHNR and CDR2 FQNEAQ (reference sequence). Trimming took 1 base from V and 2 from J, leaving 12 bases between them. The CDR3 protein is CASSLEGWGAYEQYF. The CDR3 bases are TGTGCCAGCAGCTTAGAGGGGTGGGGGGCCTACGAGCAGTACTTC.

The table lists this clonotype with many counts. The chain carries TRBV7-2 and TRBJ2-5; a weak D match, TRBD1 (5 bases). This CDR3 has 13 residues. The V and J ends lost 5 bases and 3 bases respectively, with 10 bases between them. Germline CDR1 reads SGHTA; CDR2 reads FQGNSA. The CDR3 region is CASSIGREETQYF. The CDR3 nucleotides read TGTGCCAGCAGCATTGGCAGGGAAGAGACCCAGTACTTC.

The chain links TRBV2 to TRBJ1-5; D unresolved. CDR1 and CDR2 (germline): SNHLY, FYNNEI. The CDR3 has 16 residues. Between the trimmed V and J ends, which lost 1 base and 1 base, there was a span of 11 bases. The CDR3 here is CASSEEQDPSNQPQHF. In nucleotides, the CDR3 is TGTGCCAGCAGTGAAGAGCAGGATCCCAGCAATCAGCCCCAGCATTTT. Combining the CDR3 with reference TRBV2 and TRBJ1-5 gives the whole variable domain EPEVTQTPSHQVTQMGQEVILRCVPISNHLYFYWYRQILGQKVEFLVSFYNNEISEKSEIFDDQFSVERPDGSNFTLKIRSTKLEDSAMYFCASSEEQDPSNQPQHFGDGTRLSIL.

The V call is TRBV7-6, the J call TRBJ1-6; D is perhaps TRBD1 (6 bases). Trimming cost V 0 bases and J 10 bases, with 13 bases left between them. The CDR3 covers 15 residues. The germline V gene has CDR1 SGHVS and CDR2 FNYEAQ. The CDR3 region is CASSLAQGYESPLHF. CDR3 DNA: TGTGCCAGCAGCTTAGCCCAGGGGTACGAATCACCCCTCCACTTT.

This clonotype was detected ten times or more. This chain connects TRBV7-2 to TRBJ1-5; D is possibly TRBD1 (5 bases). Germline CDR1 and CDR2: SGHTA and FQGNSA. The CDR3 spans 13 residues. Trimming took off 5 bases at V and 7 bases at J, with 12 bases between the two ends. The chain's CDR3 is CASSMPWGQPQHF. The CDR3 bases are TGTGCCAGCAGCATGCCTTGGGGGCAGCCCCAGCATTTT.

The CDR3 coding sequence is TGTGCCAGCACCGAGTTAGGGTTCTCTGGAAACACCATATATTTT. It encodes CASTELGFSGNTIYF. The rearrangement joins TRBV12-3 or TRBV12-4 to TRBJ1-3, with unresolved D. CDR3 length: 15 amino acids. Trimming removed 7 bases from V and 0 bases from J, with 13 bases in between.

There are many counts of this clonotype. The chain is built from TRBV7-2 and TRBJ2-7; tentatively, D is TRBD2 (6 bases). V was cut by 3 bases and J by 3 bases, with 9 bases left in between. CDR3 length equals 13 residues. The germline gives CDR1 SGHTA, CDR2 FQGNSA. The CDR3 DNA reads as TGTGCCAGCAGCTTCGGGGGAGGCTACGAGCAGTACTTC. It specifies CASSFGGGYEQYF.

In this sample, this clonotype turned up many times. The chain has TRBV29-1 and TRBJ1-3; no definite D call. Germline CDR1 reads SQVTM; CDR2 reads ANQGSEA. The CDR3 sequence is 13 residues long. Trimming took 6 bases from V and 4 from J, leaving 13 bases between them. This CDR3 is CSVPWEGGNTIYF. The CDR3 nucleotides are TGCAGCGTGCCCTGGGAGGGAGGAAACACCATATATTTT. Filled out from reference TRBV29-1 and TRBJ1-3, the complete variable domain reads SAVISQKPSRDICQRGTSLTIQCQVDSQVTMMFWYRQQPGQSLTLIATANQGSEATYESGFVIDKFPISRPNLTFSTLTVSNMSPEDSSIYLCSVPWEGGNTIYFGEGSWLTVV.

V and J are TRBV25-1 and TRBJ1-2; 7 bases agree with TRBD1. This CDR3 has 12 residues. In germline, CDR1 is MGHDK, CDR2 SYGVNS. The CDR3 DNA sequence: TGTGCTAGAGTTCCAGGGGGAGGGGGCTACACCTTC. Translated, it gives CARVPGGGGYTF.

The chain uses TRBV2 and TRBJ1-1; 9 bases line up with TRBD1. CDR3 length: 15 residues. V shed 6 bases and J 1 base; nucleotides not matched to a gene: 6. Per the germline V gene, CDR1 is SNHLY and CDR2 is FYNNEI. CDR3 in DNA: TGTGCCAGCAGGGAACAGGGGGCCAAGAACACTGAAGCTTTCTTT. Encoded protein: CASREQGAKNTEAFF.